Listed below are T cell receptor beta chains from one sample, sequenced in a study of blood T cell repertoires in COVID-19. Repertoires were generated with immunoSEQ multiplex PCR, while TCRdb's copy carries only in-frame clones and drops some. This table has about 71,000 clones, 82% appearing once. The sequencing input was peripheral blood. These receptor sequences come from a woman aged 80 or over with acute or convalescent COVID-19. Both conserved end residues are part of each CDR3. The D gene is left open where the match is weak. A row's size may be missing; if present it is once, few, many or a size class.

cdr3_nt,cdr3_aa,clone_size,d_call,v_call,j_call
TGCGCCAGCAGCTTCACGGGACAACCTAACTATGGCTACACCTTC,CASSFTGQPNYGYTF,few,NA,TRBV5-1,TRBJ1-2
TGTGCCACCATGAACCAGGCTCAGCTAAACACTGAAGCTTTCTTT,CATMNQAQLNTEAFF,NA,NA,TRBV15,TRBJ1-1
TGTGCCAGCAGTTGGACGGGCGGGTATTCGAGCTCCTACGAGCAGTACTTC,CASSWTGGYSSSYEQYF,NA,NA,TRBV7-2,TRBJ2-7
TGTGCCAGCAGCCCTGAACAGGACTCCTACAATGAGCAGTTCTTC,CASSPEQDSYNEQFF,NA,NA,TRBV11-3,TRBJ2-1
TGTGCCAGCAGCTTAACTAGCGGCGGGGAGACCCAGTACTTC,CASSLTSGGETQYF,NA,NA,TRBV7-3,TRBJ2-5
TGCGCCAGCAGGAAGTGGCGGTCTATCACAGATACGCAGTATTTT,CASRKWRSITDTQYF,NA,NA,TRBV10-2,TRBJ2-3
TGTGCCAGCAGCTTGACGGACAGGGGGTTCTACGAGCAGTACTTC,CASSLTDRGFYEQYF,few,TRBD1,TRBV7-8,TRBJ2-7
TGTGCCAGCAGTCTGACAGGGGCCTACAATGAGCAGTTCTTC,CASSLTGAYNEQFF,NA,TRBD1,TRBV7-9,TRBJ2-1
TGTGCCAGCACCTATGGACAGGGTAGGAATGAGCAGTTCTTC,CASTYGQGRNEQFF,NA,TRBD1,TRBV6-5,TRBJ2-1
TGCGCCAGCAGCGCAATACCAGGACACCCCACAGATACGCAGTATTTT,CASSAIPGHPTDTQYF,NA,NA,TRBV5-1,TRBJ2-3
TGCAGTGCTAGTTTAACAGGGCTAGGAAACACCATATATTTT,CSASLTGLGNTIYF,NA,NA,TRBV20-1,TRBJ1-3
TGTGCCAGCAGCGTAGGGGCTAGCGGGAGTCATGAGCAGTTCTTC,CASSVGASGSHEQFF,NA,TRBD2,TRBV9,TRBJ2-1
TGTGCCAGCTCACCCGGGGGTTGGGAGCTGTTTTTT,CASSPGGWELFF,NA,NA,TRBV18,TRBJ2-2
TGTGCCAGCAGTTCCAACCGGGGTTCCGAGCAGTACTTC,CASSSNRGSEQYF,few,NA,TRBV6-2/TRBV6-3,TRBJ2-7
TGCGCCAGCAGGTGGCCTAGCGGGAGGGCCGGAGGCACAGATACGCAGTATTTT,CASRWPSGRAGGTDTQYF,NA,TRBD2,TRBV5-1,TRBJ2-3
TGTGCCAGTAGTATTCAGTATCAGCCCCAGCATTTT,CASSIQYQPQHF,NA,NA,TRBV19,TRBJ1-5
TGTGCCAGCAGCTCACCCTCCCGGGCCTACGAGCAGTACTTC,CASSSPSRAYEQYF,NA,NA,TRBV7-9,TRBJ2-7
TGTGCCAGCAGCAAGAAGACGGGGGAGCAGTACTTC,CASSKKTGEQYF,NA,NA,TRBV6-5,TRBJ2-7
TGTGCCAGCAGCCAATCGACTAGCGGGATCAATGAGCAGTTCTTC,CASSQSTSGINEQFF,few,TRBD2,TRBV16,TRBJ2-1
TGTGCCAGCAGCTCGGGACAGGGTCACAATGAGCAGTTCTTC,CASSSGQGHNEQFF,once,TRBD1,TRBV5-6,TRBJ2-1
TGTGCCAGCAGCCAAGAACCGGGCCTAGCGGGAGGAAATTACGAGCAGTACTTC,CASSQEPGLAGGNYEQYF,few,TRBD2,TRBV4-2,TRBJ2-7
TGCGCCAGCAGCCAGACCAGGACAGATACGCAGTATTTT,CASSQTRTDTQYF,few,NA,TRBV4-3,TRBJ2-3
TGTGCCAGCAGCTTGGGCCAAAATGAAAAACTGTTTTTT,CASSLGQNEKLFF,NA,NA,TRBV7-9,TRBJ1-4
TGTGCCAGCAGCCACGGGTCAAATAGCAATCAGCCCCAGCATTTT,CASSHGSNSNQPQHF,NA,NA,TRBV21-1,TRBJ1-5
TGTGCCAGCAGCTCGGGACAGGGGCCCTATGGCTACACCTTC,CASSSGQGPYGYTF,once,TRBD1,TRBV9,TRBJ1-2
TGTGCCAGCAGCTTGAGTTGGGGCAGTTCAAGCTACGAGCAGTACTTC,CASSLSWGSSSYEQYF,NA,NA,TRBV5-6,TRBJ2-7
TGTGCCAGCAGTTTAGCGGGGGCGGTCTATGGCTACACCTTC,CASSLAGAVYGYTF,NA,NA,TRBV28,TRBJ1-2
TGTGCCAGCTCACCAATACAGACTAGCGGGATTGAGCAGTACTTC,CASSPIQTSGIEQYF,NA,TRBD2,TRBV18,TRBJ2-7
TGCGCCAGCAGCTTGGCGGGAGGGCCCAGTGAGCAGTTCTTC,CASSLAGGPSEQFF,NA,TRBD2,TRBV5-1,TRBJ2-1
TGTGCCAGCAGCCATAACAGGAACACTGAAGCTTTCTTT,CASSHNRNTEAFF,NA,NA,TRBV11-3,TRBJ1-1
TGTGCCAGCAGTTATGGGACTAGCGGGAGAGACGAGCAGTACTTC,CASSYGTSGRDEQYF,NA,TRBD2,TRBV27,TRBJ2-7
TGTGCCAGTAGTACACAGGGGGCCCGGTGGGAGACCCAGTACTTC,CASSTQGARWETQYF,NA,TRBD1,TRBV19,TRBJ2-5
TGCGCCAGCAGCTCCTCAGGGGGCTATGGCTACACCTTC,CASSSSGGYGYTF,few,TRBD1,TRBV5-1,TRBJ1-2
TGCGCCAGCAGCGGGGGGATATACACGGATACGCAGTATTTT,CASSGGIYTDTQYF,NA,NA,TRBV5-1,TRBJ2-3
TGTGCCAGCAGCCCCATAGCGGGAGCCCCGGCCCAGTACTTC,CASSPIAGAPAQYF,once,TRBD2,TRBV7-8,TRBJ2-5
TGTGCCAGCAGCTCCATTGCGGGGACAGGGCTCCACGAGCAGTACTTC,CASSSIAGTGLHEQYF,NA,TRBD1,TRBV7-6,TRBJ2-7
TGTGCCAGTGGGACTAGCGGGACGGATACGCAGTATTTT,CASGTSGTDTQYF,once,TRBD2,TRBV19,TRBJ2-3
TGCGCCAGCAGCTCAGCGGGCCCTTCTTATTACAATGAGCAGTTCTTC,CASSSAGPSYYNEQFF,few,NA,TRBV4-1,TRBJ2-1
TGTGCCAGCAGCTTAGGGGCGGGACTAGCTCACGGGAATGAGCAGTTCTTC,CASSLGAGLAHGNEQFF,NA,TRBD2,TRBV7-9,TRBJ2-1
TGCGCCAGCAGCTTGGCCTTCCCGGAGCCCATGAACACTGAAGCTTTCTTT,CASSLAFPEPMNTEAFF,NA,NA,TRBV5-1,TRBJ1-1
TGTGCCAGCAGTTACTCAGCTCGGGAGCAGTACTTC,CASSYSAREQYF,NA,NA,TRBV6-2/TRBV6-3,TRBJ2-7
TGTGCCAGCAGCCCCTCACTAGCGGGAGCGTACACAGATACGCAGTATTTT,CASSPSLAGAYTDTQYF,NA,TRBD2,TRBV28,TRBJ2-3
TGTGCCAGCAGCCCAGGAGGCTATGGCTACACCTTC,CASSPGGYGYTF,NA,NA,TRBV11-2,TRBJ1-2
TGTGCCACCAGTGATTTGCAGGGGCAGGGGACCCACAATGAGCAGTTCTTC,CATSDLQGQGTHNEQFF,NA,NA,TRBV24-1,TRBJ2-1
TGTGCCAGCAGTGATCCGGGACAGGGGACTATTCTCCCGTATTTT,CASSDPGQGTILPYF,NA,TRBD1,TRBV2,TRBJ2-3
TGTGCCAGCAGCCCGCTAGGGACACCTTGGGACACGCAGTATTTT,CASSPLGTPWDTQYF,NA,NA,TRBV9,TRBJ2-3